These 25 T cell receptor beta chains originate from one sample sequenced in a study of T cell repertoires in cytomegalovirus infection. No antigen has been assigned to these receptors. TCRdb called the reads again in MiXCR, with one record for every CDR3 protein. The sample has about 700,000 distinct CDR3 sequences, around a third seen once. The sample here was cultured PBMCs, taken from culture after CMV antigen stimulation. Receptor source: a human donor in good health (CMV status not recorded). Some clones in this sample may be carry-over from other donors' samples.

This clonotype was seen more than once but under ten times. The chain couples TRBV19 to TRBJ2-1; 7 nucleotides line up with TRBD2. In germline, CDR1 is LNHDA, CDR2 SQIVND (reference sequence). The V segment lost 4 bases and the J segment 10 bases; nucleotides outside the gene matches: 7. This CDR3 is built from 13 residues. CDR3: CASSTGLAEEQFF. DNA for the CDR3: TGTGCCAGTAGTACCGGTCTAGCGGAGGAGCAGTTCTTC. Drawing the rest from reference TRBV19 and TRBJ2-1, the complete variable domain is DGGITQSPKYLFRKEGQNVTLSCEQNLNHDAMYWYRQDPGQGLRLIYYSQIVNDFQKGDIAEGYSVSREKKESFPLTVTSAQKNPTAFYLCASSTGLAEEQFFGPGTRLTVL.

This clonotype was seen more than once but under ten times. The rearrangement joins TRBV7-8 to TRBJ1-2; the match to TRBD1 covers 8 bases. Looked up from germline, CDR1 is SGHVS and CDR2 is FQNEAQ. This CDR3 spans 15 amino acids. The J segment lost 8 bases and the V segment lost 0 bases, leaving 8 bases of the junction unmatched. In DNA form, the CDR3 reads TGTGCCAGCAGCTTAGCGTTGGGGACAGGTGGGGGCTACACCTTC. It encodes CASSLALGTGGGYTF. Variable domain in full (rest from reference TRBV7-8 and TRBJ1-2): GAGVSQSPRYKVAKRGQDVALRCDPISGHVSLFWYQQALGQGPEFLTYFQNEAQLDKSGLPSDRFFAERPEGSVSTLKIQRTQQEDSAVYLCASSLALGTGGGYTFGSGTRLTVV.

The chain links TRBV7-9 to TRBJ2-1, with TRBD1 identical over 7 bases. The CDR3 has 19 residues. From germline, CDR1 is SEHNR and CDR2 FQNEAQ (reference sequence). Trimming cost V 3 bases and J 5 bases; bases outside gene matches: 19. The CDR3 reads CASSFKTGSLRSRDNEQFF. The CDR3 DNA sequence: TGTGCCAGCAGCTTTAAGACAGGGTCCCTGAGATCCCGGGACAATGAGCAGTTCTTC.

There are a few counts of this clonotype. V usage is TRBV14 and J usage is TRBJ1-2; D call uncertain. In germline, CDR1 is SGHDN, CDR2 FVKESK. The V and J ends lost 2 bases and 6 bases respectively, with 10 bases between them. This CDR3 spans 13 amino acids. The CDR3 nucleotides are TGTGCCAGCAGCCAATATGCGGGGAATGGCTACACCTTC. Its translation is CASSQYAGNGYTF.

The CDR3 sequence: CASSETGGGHNEQFF. As DNA, the CDR3 is TGCGCCAGCAGTGAGACCGGGGGGGGCCACAATGAGCAGTTCTTC. J is TRBJ2-1 and V is TRBV10-2, with 8 positions matching TRBD2. Per germline, CDR1 WSHSY and CDR2 SAAADI. The CDR3 spans 15 residues. V was clipped by 2 bases and J by 5 bases; unmatched bases: 5.

This clonotype was detected only a few times. V gene TRBV27 combines with J gene TRBJ2-1; 7 positions match TRBD2. Germline V gene sequence: CDR1 MNHEY, CDR2 SMNVEV (reference sequence). Trimming took 0 bases from V and 7 from J; bases not matched to a gene: 9. This CDR3 has 16 residues. The CDR3 sequence: CASSLSGGVRSNEQFF. The CDR3 DNA is TGTGCCAGCAGTTTATCGGGAGGGGTCCGGTCGAATGAGCAGTTCTTC.

This clonotype was recorded once. This chain joins TRBV4-1 and TRBJ1-1; D not resolved. V gave up 4 bases and J gave up 9 bases, with 15 bases separating them. The CDR3 sequence is 13 residues long. CDR1 is MGHRA and CDR2 is YSYEKL in the germline V gene. The CDR3 bases are TGCGCCAGCAGCCGAGCAGCGGGGTACAAAGCTTTCTTT. It specifies CASSRAAGYKAFF.

The sample holds a few counts of this clonotype. The gene calls are TRBV9 and TRBJ2-7; D unresolved. The CDR3 length is 12 residues. Trimming cost V 4 bases and J 5 bases, with 10 bases left between them. The germline V gene has CDR1 SGDLS and CDR2 YYNGEE. The CDR3 DNA reads TGTGCCAGCAGCTCACGGAACAACGAGCAGTACTTC. Protein sequence: CASSSRNNEQYF.

The chain uses TRBV11-2 and TRBJ2-1; TRBD2 agrees at 9 bases. Germline V lookup: CDR1 SGHAT, CDR2 FQNNGV. This CDR3 spans 17 amino acids. V lost 5 bases and J lost 3; bases outside the gene matches: 11. CDR3: CASSRTQGSGGYNEQFF. CDR3 DNA: TGTGCCAGCAGCCGAACCCAAGGTAGCGGGGGCTACAATGAGCAGTTCTTC.

This rearrangement joins TRBV7-2 to TRBJ2-1; D not resolved. V dropped 4 bases and J dropped 1 base, with 11 bases sitting between them. The CDR3 is made up of 15 amino acids. The germline CDR1 and CDR2 sequences are SGHTA and FQGNSA. CDR3 in amino acids: CASSYLEVSYNEQFF. The CDR3 DNA reads as TGTGCCAGCAGCTACCTCGAGGTTTCCTACAATGAGCAGTTCTTC.

In the case of this clonotype: This may be a read error, as it is one base from a much larger clone. The chain has TRBV7-6 and TRBJ1-5; 7 bases are a match to TRBD1. V trimming: 5 bases; J trimming: 0 bases; junction bases outside the gene matches: 7. Germline V gene sequence: CDR1 SGHVS, CDR2 FNYEAQ. The CDR3 has 16 amino acids. The CDR3 DNA reads TGTGCCAGCAGCACACACCAGGGGGGTAGCAATCAGCCCCAGCATTTT. Its protein is CASSTHQGGSNQPQHF. Full variable domain (missing parts from reference TRBV7-6 and TRBJ1-5): GAGVSQSPRYKVTKRGQDVALRCDPISGHVSLYWYRQALGQGPEFLTYFNYEAQQDKSGLPNDRFSAERPEGSISTLTIQRTEQRDSAMYRCASSTHQGGSNQPQHFGDGTRLSIL.

A note on this clonotype: The junction does not match germline at one end; this may be a read error. The J gene is TRBJ1-5, the V gene TRBV6-1, with 9 bases that match TRBD1. This CDR3 contains 15 residues. CDR1 is MNHNS, CDR2 SASEGT, per germline. The CDR3 protein is CASHPAQGAFQLQHF. CDR3 DNA: TGTGCCAGCCACCCTGCACAGGGGGCGTTCCAGCTCCAGCATTTT.

The rearrangement joins TRBV10-3 to TRBJ2-3; D is possibly TRBD1 (6 bases). Germline CDR1 ENHRY, CDR2 SYGVKD. The CDR3 spans 14 residues. V was trimmed by 6 bases and J by 3 bases, leaving 13 bases between them. CDR3 in amino acids: CAIRAGESTDTQYF. CDR3 nucleotides: TGTGCCATCAGGGCAGGGGAATCGACAGATACGCAGTATTTT.

The V gene is TRBV4-1, the J gene TRBJ2-7; 9 bases are shared with TRBD1. Looked up from germline, CDR1 is MGHRA and CDR2 is YSYEKL. After removal of 4 bases from V and 0 bases from J, the junction contained 7 bases not matched to a gene. The CDR3 is 16 amino acids. The CDR3: CASSPGQGPNSYEQYF. In DNA form, the CDR3 reads TGCGCCAGCAGCCCGGGACAGGGCCCAAACTCCTACGAGCAGTACTTC.

The V gene is TRBV29-1, the J gene TRBJ2-3; TRBD2 matches 11 bases. Germline-derived CDR1 and CDR2 are SQVTM and ANQGSEA. The junction had 6 bases not matched to a gene; V was cut back by 5 bases and J by 5 bases. The CDR3 runs to 14 residues. The CDR3 bases are TGCAGCGTTAGTAGCGGGGGGGCCGAAGATACGCAGTATTTT. Translating gives CSVSSGGAEDTQYF.

This clonotype turned up a few times. The chain uses TRBV7-6 and TRBJ2-7, with D perhaps TRBD2 (6 bases). V shed 3 bases and J shed 3 bases, with 21 bases lying between them. Germline lookup yields CDR1 SGHVS and CDR2 FNYEAQ. This CDR3 is 17 amino acids long. The CDR3 region has the DNA TGTGCCAGCAGCTTCGCAGGGACTTCCTCTGGTATCTACGAGCAGTACTTC. Translation gives CASSFAGTSSGIYEQYF.

The rearrangement uses TRBV7-2 and TRBJ2-1; weak D call: TRBD2 (7 bases). Germline CDR1 SGHTA, CDR2 FQGNSA. V was clipped by 7 bases and J by 3 bases, with 16 bases between them. CDR3 length: 15 residues. CDR3: CASTSPGGLYNEQFF. The CDR3 nucleotides are TGTGCCAGCACCTCCCCCGGGGGGCTCTACAATGAGCAGTTCTTC.

This clonotype showed up many times. The chain links TRBV4-1 to TRBJ2-3, with 7 bases matching TRBD2. V gave up 6 bases and J gave up 3 bases; unmatched junction bases: 12. This CDR3 has 16 residues. Germline CDR1 MGHRA, CDR2 YSYEKL. CDR3 bases: TGCGCCAGCAGTTCCCCCACCGGGACTACGACAGATACGCAGTATTTT. Residues: CASSSPTGTTTDTQYF.

This clonotype was recorded many times. The chain couples TRBV7-2 to TRBJ2-7; 9 bases are a match to TRBD1. The CDR3 is 14 residues long. The ends lost 5 bases at V and 6 bases at J; junction bases unmatched: 8. Germline V CDR1 and CDR2: SGHTA, FQGNSA. CDR3: CASSAWDRAGEQYF. For the CDR3, the DNA is TGTGCCAGCAGCGCGTGGGACAGGGCAGGCGAGCAGTACTTC.

There are many counts of this clonotype. The chain has TRBV7-2 and TRBJ1-5; 9 bases fit TRBD1. The germline gives CDR1 SGHTA, CDR2 FQGNSA. This CDR3 region has 14 residues. Trimming cost V 3 bases and J 4 bases; bases outside gene matches: 1. In DNA, the CDR3 is TGTGCCAGCAGCTTTGGGACAGGGAATCAGCCCCAGCATTTT. This gives the protein CASSFGTGNQPQHF.

This clonotype was counted ten times or more. The chain employs TRBV7-2 and TRBJ2-3, with 8 bases that match TRBD2. The CDR3 has 17 amino acids. CDR1 and CDR2 from the germline V gene are SGHTA and FQGNSA. V lost 1 base and J lost 0; bases outside the gene matches: 6. The CDR3 nucleotides read TGTGCCAGCAGCTTAGGGCCTAGCGGGTTCAGCACAGATACGCAGTATTTT. Translated: CASSLGPSGFSTDTQYF.

This chain uses TRBV27 with TRBJ2-3; D call uncertain. CDR3 length: 12 residues. The V end was cut by 6 bases, the J end by 5 bases, with 9 bases between. The germline gives CDR1 MNHEY, CDR2 SMNVEV (reference sequence). DNA for the CDR3: TGTGCCAGCAGAGGGTGGCGAGATACGCAGTATTTT. Translation gives CASRGWRDTQYF.

V is TRBV20-1 and J is TRBJ2-3; 12 nucleotides line up with TRBD2. V shed 0 bases and J 2 bases; nucleotides not matched to a gene: 12. This CDR3 is 19 amino acids long. Germline V gives CDR1 DFQATT, CDR2 SNEGSKA (reference sequence). In DNA form, the CDR3 reads TGCAGTGCTAGAGACGAACTAGCGGGAGGAAGGTTTAACACAGATACGCAGTATTTT. Protein sequence: CSARDELAGGRFNTDTQYF.

The gene calls are TRBV20-1 and TRBJ2-7; 7 bases are shared with TRBD2. Germline V gives CDR1 DFQATT, CDR2 SNEGSKA (reference sequence). Germline trimming cut 3 bases from V and 3 bases from J; bases unmatched to any gene: 5. This CDR3 region has 13 residues. The CDR3 reads CSASPAGSYEQYF. The CDR3, as DNA: TGCAGTGCTAGCCCAGCGGGAAGCTACGAGCAGTACTTC.

The J gene is TRBJ1-2, the V gene TRBV9, with TRBD1 as a possible D gene (6 bases). The length of the CDR3 is 12 residues. The germline V and J ends were trimmed by 5 bases and 8 bases, with 13 bases remaining between them. From germline, CDR1 is SGDLS and CDR2 YYNGEE. The CDR3 nucleotides read TGTGCCAGCAGAGACAGGTTAAGCGGCTACACCTTC. Its protein is CASRDRLSGYTF.